The rows below give T cell receptor beta chains drawn from one sample of a study of blood T cell repertoires in COVID-19. The data were produced by immunoSEQ multiplex PCR, yet TCRdb's version contains in-frame clones alone and is incomplete. The sample lists about 120,000 clones; roughly four fifths were seen once. Source material: peripheral blood. The receptors originated from a man aged 50-59 years with acute or convalescent COVID-19. The CDR3 runs from the conserved cysteine through the conserved F or W. A D gene is named only where the DNA matches it firmly. Clone sizes are given selectively: once, few, many, or a class where the clone is expanded.

V gene	J gene	D gene	clone size	CDR3 DNA	CDR3 protein
TRBV6-5	TRBJ2-7	-	-	TGTGCCAGTTCGACAGGTCCCTCCTACGAGCAGTACTTC	CASSTGPSYEQYF
TRBV7-9	TRBJ2-7	TRBD2	-	TGTGCCAGCAGCTTACGTGGCGGGACTAGCGGGGCCTACGAGCAGTACTTC	CASSLRGGTSGAYEQYF
TRBV19	TRBJ1-2	-	once	TGTGCCAGTAGTATAGGGTCGCAGGGGCGAACCTATGGCTACACCTTC	CASSIGSQGRTYGYTF
TRBV4-1	TRBJ1-2	-	-	TGCGCCAGCAGCCAGACGCAGGGAACTAACTATGGCTACACCTTC	CASSQTQGTNYGYTF
TRBV2	TRBJ1-1	-	-	TGTGCCAGCAAAGAGGGCCAAATGAACACTGAAGCTTTCTTT	CASKEGQMNTEAFF
TRBV5-6	TRBJ1-5	-	-	TGTGCCAGCAGCTTGGGGGGGGGCAATCAGCCCCAGCATTTT	CASSLGGGNQPQHF
TRBV7-2	TRBJ1-1	-	-	TGTGCCAGCAGCTTAGTAGTGGGGGGGAACACTGAAGCTTTCTTT	CASSLVVGGNTEAFF
TRBV5-1	TRBJ1-4	-	once	TGCGCCAGCAGTCCGGTAGGGGCTAGTAATGAAAAACTGTTTTTT	CASSPVGASNEKLFF
TRBV2	TRBJ1-1	-	-	TGTGCCAGCAACAACCGGGGGAGAAACACTGAAGCTTTCTTT	CASNNRGRNTEAFF
TRBV7-8	TRBJ2-5	-	-	TGTGCCAGCAGCTCAGGAGAGACCCAGTACTTC	CASSSGETQYF
TRBV2	TRBJ1-6	TRBD1	-	TGTGCCAGCAGTAACGGACAGGGGGATAATTCACCCCTCCACTTT	CASSNGQGDNSPLHF
TRBV6-4	TRBJ1-6	TRBD1	-	TGTGCCAGCAGTGAGGGGCAGGGGGGATCACCCCTCCACTTT	CASSEGQGGSPLHF
TRBV7-8	TRBJ2-1	-	-	TGTGCCAGCAGCTTAGATTCTTTGCAGGTCATCGGCTGGAATGAGCAGTTCTTC	CASSLDSLQVIGWNEQFF
TRBV5-6	TRBJ2-5	-	-	TGTGCCAGCAGCTTGATCAGCACAGTTGAGACCCAGTACTTC	CASSLISTVETQYF
TRBV30	TRBJ1-5	TRBD1	-	TGTGCCTGTTCAAGACAGGGGAATCAGCCCCAGCATTTT	CACSRQGNQPQHF
TRBV29-1	TRBJ2-2	-	-	TGCAGCGTTGAAGGCAGGGATCGGGAGCTGTTTTTT	CSVEGRDRELFF